This T cell receptor (beta chain) comes out of a study of blood T cell repertoires in COVID-19 (dated by TCRdb to the early 2020s). Regarding the complete study: Collaborator samples came from the United States, Italy and Spain and covered acute and convalescent phases of COVID-19. The prospective study material was composed of cDNA or gDNA derived from T cells, B-cell-depleted T cells, or PBMCs. Deeply sampled blood TCRbeta repertoires from subjects exposed to, actively infected with, or recovered from COVID-19 were included in the dataset. The repertoires were made available in a free public database intended to serve as a resource for research on the immune response to SARS-CoV-2. The samples were drawn from two sources: the first 160 participants of the ongoing ImmuneRACE study, and some 1,300 subjects contributed by 6 global collaborators. The sample metadata nearly always contained a de-identified subject ID, COVID-19 status, age in years and sex. HLA class I and class II types, where available, came from metadata supplied by the sample provider rather than from assay-based typing.

A remark on this clone: No cognate antigen has been identified for it. The input lacks base qualities; no much larger clone sits a single base away.

Here is what the overall study found, with its caveats: The quantity of clinical and demographic metadata differed by source and by participant and was supplied without curation.

The immunoSEQ Assay, a bias-controlled multiplex PCR, was used to amplify TCRbeta CDR3 regions from genomic DNA. The authors' pipeline ran thus. The number of nucleated cells in each sample was estimated from the amplification of reference gene primers within the assay. To quantify the absolute abundance of each unique TCRbeta CDR3 rearrangement, sequence reads were collapsed and filtered. Productive Simpson clonality was computed per sample as the square root of Simpson's diversity index over productive rearrangements. In TCRdb, the immuneACCESS table is reduced to in-frame sequences with V and J assigned. These tables do not hold every clone; where another copy was compared, an unresolved V gene accounts for under half, and the others remain unexplained. V and J calls and clone size come straight from that table; D and trimming were deduced from the DNA. The sample table records approximately 290,000 clones; about 89% of these occur just once. The ten largest clones capture around 0.84% of the sample.

Each collaborating institution followed its own protocols to collect whole blood in K2EDTA tubes. For TCRbeta analysis, collaborator samples were shipped as frozen whole blood, as isolated PBMCs, or as DNA extracted from either sample type. This receptor was obtained from a man aged 25-45 years with acute or convalescent COVID-19. What was sequenced was peripheral blood.

The DNA sequence reads TGTGCCAGCAGTTCGAGCGGTACGCAGTATTTT. This codes for CASSSSGTQYF. The sequence is built from TRBV3-1 (or the pseudogene TRBV3-2) and TRBJ2-3; a tentative D call is TRBD2 (5 bases match). V loses 6 bases, J loses 8 bases, and the germline ends lie 9 bases apart. The CDR3 runs 11 amino acids, cysteine and phenylalanine included. Only CDR3 DNA remains: 33 bases, in frame from the first base. The CDR1 and CDR2 encoded by the germline V gene (reference sequence) are LGHDT and YNNKEL.